This T cell receptor beta chain appears in the sequencing data of a study of cytomegalovirus exposure and HLA in healthy donors. It was with 60 Vbeta and 13 Jbeta primers that the PCR ran. Sequencing used immunoSEQ multiplex PCR; TCRdb keeps in-frame clones, though not all of them. The table records about 140,000 clones, approximately 79% of them present only once. Nominal health characterized the donors when sampled, though unrecorded immune exposures were likely. In regard to this clone: Its cognate antigen is unknown.

Study results and limitations: Highly shared variants forming one cluster were likely a sequencing artifact. Cytomegalovirus association was listed for 164 TCR beta chains.

Germline loops: CDR1 LGHNA, CDR2 YNFKEQ. The ends lost 5 bases at V and 5 bases at J; junction bases unmatched: 9. The CDR3 is 15 amino acids. This receptor was taken from a woman aged 45 to 65 in good health and CMV-seropositive. Sequencing input: PBMCs. V usage is TRBV4-2 and J usage is TRBJ2-5, with 9 positions matching TRBD1. This CDR3 is CASSVGTGTLETQYF. The CDR3 bases are TGTGCCAGCAGCGTCGGGACAGGGACGTTGGAGACCCAGTACTTC.